This entry lists 22 T cell receptor beta chains sequenced from one sample in a study of shared clonotypes between healthy human individuals (dated by TCRdb to 2020 to 2021). Preparation of the library involved the immunoSEQ multiplex PCR assay. TCRdb's version of the immuneACCESS table is confined to in-frame rearrangements and falls short of the full clone set. An unresolved V gene accounts for under half of the shortfall where checked; the remainder is of unknown origin. The table for this sample lists approximately 440,000 clones; 77% of them were counted only once. 9.5% to 15% of the sample is in the top ten clones. The material sequenced was PBMCs. The receptors originated from a woman aged 40 to 50 in good health. Some clones in this sample may be carry-over from other donors' samples.

V gene TRBV7-8 combines with J gene TRBJ2-2, with D possibly matching TRBD2 (6 bases). Trimming removed 8 bases at V and 3 bases at J, with 19 bases between. Germline V CDR1 and CDR2: SGHVS, FQNEAQ. The CDR3 has 16 residues. The CDR3 DNA reads as TGTGCCAGCCAACCAGGATCGGGACTTTACACCGGGGAGCTGTTTTTT. This encodes CASQPGSGLYTGELFF.

Note on this clone: Only one base separates this from a far larger clonotype, so it likely reflects a read error. The V gene is TRBV28, the J gene TRBJ1-5; 7 nucleotides agree with TRBD1. CDR3 length equals 18 residues. With V trimmed by 3 bases and J by 6 bases, 17 bases remained unmatched. Germline loops: CDR1 MDHEN, CDR2 SYDVKM. CDR3 amino acids: CASSFPETGKRSSQPQHF. In DNA, the CDR3 is TGTGCCAGCAGTTTCCCCGAGACAGGGAAACGGTCCAGTCAGCCCCAGCATTTT.

As DNA, the CDR3 is TGTGCCTCCTCGGACAGGGGGTACACTGAAGCTTTCTTT. Encoded protein: CASSDRGYTEAFF. V is TRBV30 and J is TRBJ1-1, with TRBD1 matching over 10 bases. V dropped 7 bases and J dropped 3; count of bases not matched to a gene: 5. The germline gives CDR1 GTSNPN, CDR2 SVGIG (reference sequence). This CDR3 contains 13 residues.

The CDR3 spells CASSQIAGGPGELFF. CDR3 DNA sequence: TGTGCCAGCAGCCAAATAGCGGGAGGTCCCGGGGAGCTGTTTTTT. V is TRBV5-8 and J is TRBJ2-2; 10 bases fit TRBD2. CDR1 is SGHTS and CDR2 is YDEGEE in the germline V gene. V trimming: 4 bases; J trimming: 6 bases; junction bases outside the gene matches: 6. The CDR3 extends over 15 amino acids. The full variable domain, rest sourced from reference TRBV5-8 and TRBJ2-2, is EAGVTQSPTHLIKTRGQQATLRCSPISGHTSVYWYQQALGLGLQFLLWYDEGEERNRGNFPPRFSGRQFPNYSSELNVNALELEDSALYLCASSQIAGGPGELFFGEGSRLTVL.

V and J are TRBV5-4 and TRBJ1-5, with a possible D match to TRBD1 (6 bases). Germline V gives CDR1 SGHNT, CDR2 YYREEE (reference sequence). CDR3 length: 13 residues. Deletions cut 4 bases from V and 3 bases from J, with 8 bases between. The CDR3 bases are TGTGCCAGCAGCAGGGGGACCAATCAGCCCCAGCATTTT. It codes for CASSRGTNQPQHF.

A few counts support this clone. J is TRBJ2-5 and V is TRBV5-1; 7 bases align to TRBD2. V was clipped by 5 bases and J by 2 bases; unmatched bases: 6. This CDR3 spans 14 amino acids. Germline V gives CDR1 SGHRS, CDR2 YFSETQ. CDR3 loop: CASRRLAEQETQYF. CDR3 in DNA: TGCGCCAGCAGACGACTAGCTGAGCAAGAGACCCAGTACTTC.

The chain employs TRBV7-2 and TRBJ1-3, with 9 bases identical to TRBD1. Germline V gives CDR1 SGHTA, CDR2 FQGNSA. V trimming: 6 bases; J trimming: 4 bases; junction bases outside the gene matches: 4. This CDR3 is 14 amino acids long. CDR3 DNA: TGTGCCAGCAGGACAGGGGGATCAGGAAACACCATATATTTT. Encoded protein: CASRTGGSGNTIYF.

The CDR3 protein is CASSLGYRGSGNTIYF. CDR3 in DNA: TGTGCCAGCAGCTTGGGGTACAGGGGCTCGGGAAACACCATATATTTT. The chain recombines TRBV7-8 with TRBJ1-3; 7 positions match TRBD1. CDR1 SGHVS and CDR2 FQNEAQ come from the germline V gene. V trimming: 3 bases; J trimming: 4 bases; junction bases outside the gene matches: 9. The CDR3 is made up of 16 amino acids.

The V gene is TRBV19, the J gene TRBJ2-7; 7 nucleotides agree with TRBD2. V was pared by 4 bases and J by 1 base, with 7 bases of the junction left unmatched. Germline lookup yields CDR1 LNHDA and CDR2 SQIVND (reference sequence). CDR3 length: 15 amino acids. The CDR3 region has the DNA TGTGCCAGTAGTAGACAGCGGGACCAATCCTACGAGCAGTACTTC. Protein: CASSRQRDQSYEQYF. Complete variable domain (other parts from reference TRBV19 and TRBJ2-7): DGGITQSPKYLFRKEGQNVTLSCEQNLNHDAMYWYRQDPGQGLRLIYYSQIVNDFQKGDIAEGYSVSREKKESFPLTVTSAQKNPTAFYLCASSRQRDQSYEQYFGPGTRLTVT.

This chain links TRBV6-5 with TRBJ2-7; perhaps TRBD1 as D (5 bases). The CDR3 covers 11 residues. V dropped 6 bases and J dropped 3 bases, with 6 bases sitting between them. Germline-derived CDR1 and CDR2 are MNHEY and SVGAGI. Here the CDR3 DNA reads TGTGCCAGCAGGGGGCTCTACGAGCAGTACTTC. Amino acid sequence: CASRGLYEQYF.

V and J are TRBV4-3 and TRBJ2-3; D may match TRBD1 or TRBD2 (5 bases each). CDR1 is LGHNA, CDR2 YSLEER, per germline. V was shortened by 1 base and J by 0 bases, with 17 bases between the two germline ends. This CDR3 has 18 residues. DNA of the CDR3: TGCGCCAGCAGCCAAGCGCCATGGGGGAGCTCTAGCACAGATACGCAGTATTTT. Amino acid sequence: CASSQAPWGSSSTDTQYF.

This sequence joins TRBV7-2 and TRBJ2-7, with 8 bases lining up with TRBD2. Trimming removed 6 bases from V and 2 bases from J; junction bases left unmatched: 6. The length of the CDR3 is 14 residues. Looked up from germline, CDR1 is SGHTA and CDR2 is FQGNSA. The CDR3 reads CASRAGGLAYEQYF. As DNA, the CDR3 is TGTGCCAGCAGGGCGGGGGGACTAGCCTACGAGCAGTACTTC.

The sample holds a few counts of this clone. Different DNA sequences within this sample yield the same CDR3. V gene TRBV5-1 combines with J gene TRBJ2-6, with a weak D call TRBD2 (5 bases). Trimming removed 2 bases at V and 0 bases at J, with 6 bases between. The CDR3 runs to 15 residues. In germline, CDR1 is SGHRS, CDR2 YFSETQ. CDR3 nucleotides: TGCGCCAGCAGCTTAGGAGGCTCTGGGGCCAACGTCCTGACTTTC. Its translation is CASSLGGSGANVLTF. Using reference TRBV5-1 and TRBJ2-6 for the parts outside the CDR3, the full variable domain is KAGVTQTPRYLIKTRGQQVTLSCSPISGHRSVSWYQQTPGQGLQFLFEYFSETQRNKGNFPGRFSGRQFSNSRSEMNVSTLELGDSALYLCASSLGGSGANVLTFGAGSRLTVL.

The rearrangement uses TRBV29-1 and TRBJ1-5; D gene uncertain. In germline, CDR1 is SQVTM, CDR2 ANQGSEA. V lost 5 bases and J lost 0, with 5 bases in between. This CDR3 region has 12 residues. The chain's CDR3 is CSVSSSNQPQHF. The CDR3 bases are TGCAGCGTTAGCAGTAGCAATCAGCCCCAGCATTTT.

Concerning this clone: The sample has other DNA sequences that encode this CDR3 too. The chain joins TRBV29-1 to TRBJ1-1; TRBD1 is a possible D gene (5 bases). The V end was cut by 4 bases, the J end by 3 bases, with 9 bases between. The CDR3 extends over 12 amino acids. CDR1 and CDR2 (germline): SQVTM, ANQGSEA. As DNA, the CDR3 is TGCAGCGTTGGAGGGGTTGACACTGAAGCTTTCTTT. It is translated as CSVGGVDTEAFF.

This rearrangement joins TRBV4-3 to TRBJ2-3; TRBD2 aligns across 8 bases. The CDR3 has 16 residues. Germline trimming cut 0 bases from V and 2 bases from J; bases unmatched to any gene: 4. The germline gives CDR1 LGHNA, CDR2 YSLEER. The CDR3, as DNA: TGCGCCAGCAGCCAAGAGCTAGCGGGTTACACAGATACGCAGTATTTT. This translates into CASSQELAGYTDTQYF.

This sequence joins TRBV15 and TRBJ1-5; possibly TRBD1 for D (5 bases). With 4 bases removed from V and 3 bases from J, the gap between germline ends came to 16 bases. This CDR3 has 16 residues. In germline, CDR1 is LNHNV, CDR2 YYDKDF (reference sequence). The CDR3 DNA is TGTGCCACCAGCAAACCCCAGGGACCTTTCAATCAGCCCCAGCATTTT. Translated: CATSKPQGPFNQPQHF.

In this sample, this clone turned up once. V and J are TRBV5-1 and TRBJ2-3, with D possibly matching TRBD2 (6 bases). CDR1 and CDR2 from the germline V gene are SGHRS and YFSETQ. Trimming pared 0 bases from V and 5 bases from J, leaving 10 bases between. The CDR3 spans 14 residues. CDR3 amino acids: CASSLEGREDTQYF. CDR3 coding DNA: TGCGCCAGCAGCTTGGAGGGGCGGGAAGATACGCAGTATTTT. Based on the CDR3 plus reference TRBV5-1 and TRBJ2-3, the full variable domain is KAGVTQTPRYLIKTRGQQVTLSCSPISGHRSVSWYQQTPGQGLQFLFEYFSETQRNKGNFPGRFSGRQFSNSRSEMNVSTLELGDSALYLCASSLEGREDTQYFGPGTRLTVL.

CDR3 nucleotides: TGCGCCAGCAGCCTGCCTCAGGGGGAGCAGTACTTC. Its protein product is CASSLPQGEQYF. This rearrangement joins TRBV5-1 to TRBJ2-7; TRBD1 might be the D (6 bases). CDR1 SGHRS and CDR2 YFSETQ come from the germline V gene. The CDR3 runs to 12 residues. The V end was cut by 4 bases, the J end by 7 bases, with 12 bases between.

This rearrangement joins TRBV5-1 to TRBJ1-1; the match to TRBD1 covers 7 bases. V trimming: 2 bases; J trimming: 3 bases; junction bases outside the gene matches: 1. Germline lookup yields CDR1 SGHRS and CDR2 YFSETQ. The CDR3 has 13 residues. The CDR3 is CASSFTGDTEAFF. The CDR3 coding sequence is TGCGCCAGCAGCTTCACAGGGGACACTGAAGCTTTCTTT.

With respect to this clone: A single base is all that separates this from a far larger clone, so a read error is likely. The CDR3 sequence is CASSGSFGGTGGLFF. The DNA for the CDR3 is TGCGCCAGCAGCGGTTCTTTCGGGGGAACCGGGGGGCTGTTTTTT. The chain carries TRBV5-1 and TRBJ2-2; the D gene is possibly TRBD2 (6 bases). The CDR3 is 15 amino acids. The germline CDR1 and CDR2 sequences are SGHRS and YFSETQ.

This clone has ten or more counts. This CDR3 is CAWGRETPEAFF. Written as DNA, the CDR3 is TGTGCCTGGGGCCGGGAAACTCCAGAAGCTTTCTTT. The rearrangement joins TRBV30 to TRBJ1-1; D not resolved. The CDR3 is made up of 12 amino acids. Looked up from germline, CDR1 is GTSNPN and CDR2 is SVGIG (reference sequence). V gave up 5 bases and J gave up 8 bases, with 15 bases separating them.